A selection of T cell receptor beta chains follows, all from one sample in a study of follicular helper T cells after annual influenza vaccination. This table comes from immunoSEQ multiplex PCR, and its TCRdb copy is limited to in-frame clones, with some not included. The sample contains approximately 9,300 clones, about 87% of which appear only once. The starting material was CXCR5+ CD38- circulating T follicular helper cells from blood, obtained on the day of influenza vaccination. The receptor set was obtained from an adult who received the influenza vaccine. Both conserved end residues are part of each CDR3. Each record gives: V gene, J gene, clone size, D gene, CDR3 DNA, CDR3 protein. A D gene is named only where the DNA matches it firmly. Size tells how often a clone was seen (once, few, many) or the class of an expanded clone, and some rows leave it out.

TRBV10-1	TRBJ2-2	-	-	TGCGCCAGCAGTGTGACAGTTGAGACCGGGGAGCTGTTTTTT	CASSVTVETGELFF
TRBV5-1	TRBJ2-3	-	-	TGCGCCAGCAGCTTGCCTCCGTGGCAAGGGGTAGATACGCAGTATTTT	CASSLPPWQGVDTQYF
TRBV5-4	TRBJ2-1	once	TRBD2	TGTGCCAGCACCACCAAAAGGACGGGAGGGAATGAGCAGTTCTTC	CASTTKRTGGNEQFF
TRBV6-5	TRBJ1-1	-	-	TGTGCCAGCAGTTCCGGCTGGAATGAAGCTTTCTTT	CASSSGWNEAFF
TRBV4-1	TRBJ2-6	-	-	TGCGCCAGCAGCCACTTAGGACGGGCCTCTGGGGCCAACGTCCTGACTTTC	CASSHLGRASGANVLTF
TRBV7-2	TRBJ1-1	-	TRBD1	TGTGCCACTACGGGACAGCCGAACACTGAAGCTTTCTTT	CATTGQPNTEAFF
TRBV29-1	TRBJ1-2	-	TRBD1	TGCAGCGTTGGACAGGGTGACTATGGCTACACCTTC	CSVGQGDYGYTF
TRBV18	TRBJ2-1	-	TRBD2	TGTGCCAGCTCACCCGTCCCGGGGGGCAATGAGCAGTTCTTC	CASSPVPGGNEQFF
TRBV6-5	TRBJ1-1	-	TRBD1	TGTGCCAGCAGTTCTACAGGGGGCGCGGATTCTGAAGCTTTCTTT	CASSSTGGADSEAFF
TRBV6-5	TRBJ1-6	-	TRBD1	TGTGCCAGCGGGGACAGCTTAAAAGACTCACCCCTCCACTTT	CASGDSLKDSPLHF
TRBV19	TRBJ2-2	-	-	TGTGCCAGTAGTAGAGGAGGGGGGGCCGCCGGGGAGCTGTTTTTT	CASSRGGGAAGELFF
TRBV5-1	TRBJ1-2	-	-	TGCGCCAGCAGCTTGGAGGGGGGCCCCCTGGCGTGGACCTTC	CASSLEGGPLAWTF
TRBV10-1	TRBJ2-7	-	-	TGCGCCAGCAGCCGGGAAACTGGCTCCTACGAGCAGTACTTC	CASSRETGSYEQYF
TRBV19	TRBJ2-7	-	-	TGTGCCAGTAGTGGGGGCCGGTACGACGAGCAGTACTTC	CASSGGRYDEQYF
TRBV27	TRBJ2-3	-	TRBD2	TGTGCCAGTGTTCCGGGACTAGCGGTGACTAGCACAGATACGCAGTATTTT	CASVPGLAVTSTDTQYF
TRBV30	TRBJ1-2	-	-	TGTGCCTGGAAGGGCGGGGGCGGCTACACCTTC	CAWKGGGGYTF
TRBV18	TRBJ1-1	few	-	TGTGCCAGCTCACCCTCAGCATCGAACACTGAAGCTTTCTTT	CASSPSASNTEAFF
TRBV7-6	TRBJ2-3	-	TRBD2	TGTGCCAGCAGCTTAAAAGTGGGTAGCGGGGGCGATACGCAGTATTTT	CASSLKVGSGGDTQYF
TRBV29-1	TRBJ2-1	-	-	TGCAGCGTTTTAGGGGAGCGGTCGTACAATGAGCAGTTCTTC	CSVLGERSYNEQFF
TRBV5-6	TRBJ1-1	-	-	TGTGCCAGCAGCTTGCCAGGGGACACTGAAGCTTTCTTT	CASSLPGDTEAFF
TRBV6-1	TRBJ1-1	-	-	TGTGCCAGCACTCGACGAGGGGCGGCGGCCCCTGAAGCTTTCTTT	CASTRRGAAAPEAFF
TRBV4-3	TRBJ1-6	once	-	TGCGCCAGCAGCCCTAGGGCAGGGGATTCACCCCTCCACTTT	CASSPRAGDSPLHF
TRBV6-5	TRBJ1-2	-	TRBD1	TGTGCCAGCACTCGTAGCGGACAGGGCCATGGCTACACCTTC	CASTRSGQGHGYTF
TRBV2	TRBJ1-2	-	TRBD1	TGTGCCAGCAGTGATGGCTTGGGACAGGGATATGGCTACACCTTC	CASSDGLGQGYGYTF
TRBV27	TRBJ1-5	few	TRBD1	TGTGCCAGCAGAAGACAGGGACTGGAGACACATCAGCCCCAGCATTTT	CASRRQGLETHQPQHF
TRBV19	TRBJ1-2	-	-	TGTGCCAGTAGTCCTCAGGGATATGGCTACACCTTC	CASSPQGYGYTF
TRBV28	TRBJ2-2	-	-	TGTGCCAGTCTTACAGGGAACACCGGGGAGCTGTTTTTT	CASLTGNTGELFF
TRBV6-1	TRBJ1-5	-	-	TGTGCCAGCAGTGAGACGGGATCTCATCAGCCCCAGCATTTT	CASSETGSHQPQHF
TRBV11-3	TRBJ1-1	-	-	TGTGCCAGCAGCTTAGGGGGGACGGCGAACACTGAAGCTTTCTTT	CASSLGGTANTEAFF
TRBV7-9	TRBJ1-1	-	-	TGTGCCAGCAGCCCCAGGGAGGCTCGCGGAGAATCGGAAGCTTTCTTT	CASSPREARGESEAFF
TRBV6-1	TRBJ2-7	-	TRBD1	TGTGCCAGCATTTGGACAGGGGGCTTCTCCTACGAGCAGTACTTC	CASIWTGGFSYEQYF
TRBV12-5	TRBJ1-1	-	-	TGTGCTAGTGGTCCTTTCTTAGGTGAAGCTTTCTTT	CASGPFLGEAFF
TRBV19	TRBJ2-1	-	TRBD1	TGTGCCAGTATTCCCTCCGGGACAGGGGGCTACAATGAGCAGTTCTTC	CASIPSGTGGYNEQFF
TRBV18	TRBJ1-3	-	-	TGTGCCAGCTCCCCGAACCCGGGACGGATTCCCCCGACTGGAAACACCATATATTTT	CASSPNPGRIPPTGNTIYF
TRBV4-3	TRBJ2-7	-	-	TGCGCCAGCAGCCAAGAGGAAGGGTATAGCTACGAGCAGTACTTC	CASSQEEGYSYEQYF
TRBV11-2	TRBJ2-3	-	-	TGTGCCAGCAGCTTAGACAGGGATACGCAGTATTTT	CASSLDRDTQYF
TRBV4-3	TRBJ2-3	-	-	TGCGCCAGCAGCCGGCAAGGAAATACGCAGTATTTT	CASSRQGNTQYF
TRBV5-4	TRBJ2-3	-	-	TGTGCCAGCAGCCAAGACAGGAGCACAGATACGCAGTATTTT	CASSQDRSTDTQYF
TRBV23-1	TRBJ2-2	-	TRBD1	TGCGCCAGCAGTCAAGGGGACAGGGTACCCGGGGAGCTGTTTTTT	CASSQGDRVPGELFF
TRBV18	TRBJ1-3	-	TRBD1	TGTGCCACCGGGACAGCTTCTGGAAACACCATATATTTT	CATGTASGNTIYF